The present T cell receptor beta chain was sequenced within a study of blood T cells in healthy people across ages. Findings of the study overall: What prevented conclusive comparison of naive and antigen-experienced cells was that PBMCs were unsorted. While age rose, TCR beta diversity per million T cells dropped in a roughly linear way.

Researchers isolated at least 7 million PBMCs per sample. The germline V gene has CDR1 DFQATT and CDR2 SNEGSKA (reference sequence). V trimming: 2 bases; J trimming: 2 bases; junction bases outside the gene matches: 15. The CDR3 has 18 amino acids. Together with a sample-barcoded 5' primer, a J-beta primer mix was included in a second PCR lasting about 7 to 12 cycles. TCRdb reanalysed the 5' RACE reads using MiXCR and keeps one entry per CDR3 protein. The table includes 500,000 to 700,000 distinct CDR3 sequences, about 30% detected once. As for this clonotype: What it binds is unknown.

The specimen sequenced was blood. The gene calls are TRBV20-1 and TRBJ2-3, with 8 bases lining up with TRBD2. The TCR sequence derives from a woman aged 80 or over in good health. The CDR3 DNA follows: TGCAGTGCTAGACTACCTGGCTTGGCTAGCGGGTCCACAGATACGCAGTATTTT. This translates into CSARLPGLASGSTDTQYF.